This TCR beta chain stems from a study of type 1 regulatory T cells. Study in general: T-allo10 is an in vitro-generated, Tr1-enriched CD4 T cell product specific for alloantigen.

Concerning this clonotype itself: Its specificity is unknown. A read error may explain this, as a much larger clone is one base away.

The study's findings and limits: Compared with non-type 1 regulatory T cells, type 1 regulatory T cells showed a more restricted TCR repertoire.

TCRdb independently ran MiXCR on the reads; one entry per CDR3 protein. This sample yields tens of thousands of distinct CDR3 sequences, of which nearly 50% are seen a single time; about 2.1% belongs to the top ten. CDR1 and CDR2 (germline): LGHNA, YSLEER. J lost 4 bases, V lost 1 base, and 4 bases had no gene match. The CDR3 consists of 14 residues. The material sequenced was cultured non-Tr1 T cells, either the whole culture or a sorted T cell fraction (not recorded which). The chain combines TRBV4-3 with TRBJ2-7; 7 nucleotides match TRBD2. The sequence derives from a human donor in good health. The CDR3 sequence: CASSQGGRGYEQYF. The CDR3 DNA reads TGCGCCAGCAGCCAAGGCGGGAGAGGTTACGAGCAGTACTTC.